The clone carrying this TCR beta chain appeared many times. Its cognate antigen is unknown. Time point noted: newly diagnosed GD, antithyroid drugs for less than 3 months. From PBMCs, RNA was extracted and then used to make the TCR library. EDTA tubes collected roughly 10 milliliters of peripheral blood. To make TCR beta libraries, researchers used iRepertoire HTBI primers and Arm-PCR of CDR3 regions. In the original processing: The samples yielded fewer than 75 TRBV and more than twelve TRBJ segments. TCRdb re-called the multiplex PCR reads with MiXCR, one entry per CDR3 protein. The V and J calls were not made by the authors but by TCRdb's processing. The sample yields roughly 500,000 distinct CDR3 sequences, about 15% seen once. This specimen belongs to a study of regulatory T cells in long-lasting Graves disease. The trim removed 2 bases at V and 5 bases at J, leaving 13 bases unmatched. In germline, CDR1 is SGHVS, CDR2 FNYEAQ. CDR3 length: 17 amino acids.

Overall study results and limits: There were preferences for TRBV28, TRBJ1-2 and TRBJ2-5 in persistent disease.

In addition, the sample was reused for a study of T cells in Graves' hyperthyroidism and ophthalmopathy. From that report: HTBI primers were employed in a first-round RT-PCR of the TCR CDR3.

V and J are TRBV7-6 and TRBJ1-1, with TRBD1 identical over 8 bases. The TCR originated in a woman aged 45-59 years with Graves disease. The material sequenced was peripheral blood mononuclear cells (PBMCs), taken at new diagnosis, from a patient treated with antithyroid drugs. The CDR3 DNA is TGTGCCAGCAGCTTATGGCCCCGGACAGGGAGGGGTACTGAAGCTTTCTTT. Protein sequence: CASSLWPRTGRGTEAFF. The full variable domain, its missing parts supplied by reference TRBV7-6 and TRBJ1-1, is GAGVSQSPRYKVTKRGQDVALRCDPISGHVSLYWYRQALGQGPEFLTYFNYEAQQDKSGLPNDRFSAERPEGSISTLTIQRTEQRDSAMYRCASSLWPRTGRGTEAFFGQGTRLTVV.